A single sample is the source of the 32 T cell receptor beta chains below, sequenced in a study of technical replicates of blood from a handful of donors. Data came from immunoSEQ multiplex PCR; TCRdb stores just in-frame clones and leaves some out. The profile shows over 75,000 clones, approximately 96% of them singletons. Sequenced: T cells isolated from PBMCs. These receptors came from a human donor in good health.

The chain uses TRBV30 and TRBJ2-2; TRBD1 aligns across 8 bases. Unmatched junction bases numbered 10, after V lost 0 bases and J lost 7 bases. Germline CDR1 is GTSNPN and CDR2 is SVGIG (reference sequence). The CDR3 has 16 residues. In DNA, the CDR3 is TGTGCCTGGAGTGTCGTAGGGACAGGTTCTGTCGGGGAGCTGTTTTTT. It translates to CAWSVVGTGSVGELFF.

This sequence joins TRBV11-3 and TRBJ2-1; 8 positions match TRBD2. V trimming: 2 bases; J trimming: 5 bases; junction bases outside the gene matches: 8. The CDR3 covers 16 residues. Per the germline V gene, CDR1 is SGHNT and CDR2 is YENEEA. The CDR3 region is CASSLIAGTNDNEQFF. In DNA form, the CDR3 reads TGTGCCAGCAGCTTAATAGCGGGGACTAACGACAATGAGCAGTTCTTC.

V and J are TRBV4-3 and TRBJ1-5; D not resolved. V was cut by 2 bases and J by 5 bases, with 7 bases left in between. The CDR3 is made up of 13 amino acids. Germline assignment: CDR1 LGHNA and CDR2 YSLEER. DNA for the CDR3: TGCGCCAGCAGCCAAAGTCGGGATCAGCCCCAGCATTTT. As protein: CASSQSRDQPQHF.

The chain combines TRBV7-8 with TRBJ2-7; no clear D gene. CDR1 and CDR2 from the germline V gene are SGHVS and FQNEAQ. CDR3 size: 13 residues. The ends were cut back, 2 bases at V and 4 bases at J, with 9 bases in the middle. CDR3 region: CASSLNRLYEQYF. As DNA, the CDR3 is TGTGCCAGCAGCTTAAATCGGTTGTACGAGCAGTACTTC.

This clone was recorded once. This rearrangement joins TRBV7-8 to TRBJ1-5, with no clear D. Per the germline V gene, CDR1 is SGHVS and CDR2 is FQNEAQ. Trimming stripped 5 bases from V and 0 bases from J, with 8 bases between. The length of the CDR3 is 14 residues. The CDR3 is CASSMIYSNQPQHF. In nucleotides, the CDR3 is TGTGCCAGCAGCATGATCTATAGCAATCAGCCCCAGCATTTT. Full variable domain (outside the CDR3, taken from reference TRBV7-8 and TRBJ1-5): GAGVSQSPRYKVAKRGQDVALRCDPISGHVSLFWYQQALGQGPEFLTYFQNEAQLDKSGLPSDRFFAERPEGSVSTLKIQRTQQEDSAVYLCASSMIYSNQPQHFGDGTRLSIL.

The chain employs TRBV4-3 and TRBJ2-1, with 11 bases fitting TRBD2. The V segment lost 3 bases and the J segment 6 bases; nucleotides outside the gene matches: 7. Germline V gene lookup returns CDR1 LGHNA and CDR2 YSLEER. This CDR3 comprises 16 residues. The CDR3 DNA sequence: TGCGCCAGCAGCCAGCCCCTAGCGGGAGGAGCCAATGAGCAGTTCTTC. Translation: CASSQPLAGGANEQFF.

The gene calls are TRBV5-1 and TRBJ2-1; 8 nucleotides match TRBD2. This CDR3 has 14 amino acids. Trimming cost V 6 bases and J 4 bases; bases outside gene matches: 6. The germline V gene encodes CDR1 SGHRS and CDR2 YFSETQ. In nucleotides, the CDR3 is TGCGCCAGCAAAGAAACTAGCGGATACAATGAGCAGTTCTTC. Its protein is CASKETSGYNEQFF.

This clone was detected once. CDR3 loop: CASSPRTSGMTPTYEQYF. CDR3 coding DNA: TGTGCCAGCAGCCCACGGACTAGCGGAATGACTCCTACTTACGAGCAGTACTTC. V and J are TRBV11-2 and TRBJ2-7; 10 bases are a match to TRBD2. V lost 5 bases to trimming and J lost 4 bases; unmatched junction nucleotides: 17. Germline V gives CDR1 SGHAT, CDR2 FQNNGV. The CDR3 extends over 18 amino acids.

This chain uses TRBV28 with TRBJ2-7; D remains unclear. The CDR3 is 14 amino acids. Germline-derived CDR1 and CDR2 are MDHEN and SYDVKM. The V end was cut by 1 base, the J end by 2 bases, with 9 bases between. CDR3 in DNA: TGTGCCAGCAGTTTATCACATCGCCCCTACGAGCAGTACTTC. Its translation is CASSLSHRPYEQYF.

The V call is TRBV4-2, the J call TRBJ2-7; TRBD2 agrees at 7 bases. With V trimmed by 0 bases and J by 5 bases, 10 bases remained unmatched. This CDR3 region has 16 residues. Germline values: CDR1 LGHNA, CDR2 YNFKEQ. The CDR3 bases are TGTGCCAGCAGCCAAGAAGTAGGACTAGTATATGACGAGCAGTACTTC. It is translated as CASSQEVGLVYDEQYF.

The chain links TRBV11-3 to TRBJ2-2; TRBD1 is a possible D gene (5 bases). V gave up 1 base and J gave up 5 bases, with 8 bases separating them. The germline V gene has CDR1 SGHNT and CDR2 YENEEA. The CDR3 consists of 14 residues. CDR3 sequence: CASSLAQATGELFF. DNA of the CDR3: TGTGCCAGCAGCTTAGCACAGGCGACCGGGGAGCTGTTTTTT.

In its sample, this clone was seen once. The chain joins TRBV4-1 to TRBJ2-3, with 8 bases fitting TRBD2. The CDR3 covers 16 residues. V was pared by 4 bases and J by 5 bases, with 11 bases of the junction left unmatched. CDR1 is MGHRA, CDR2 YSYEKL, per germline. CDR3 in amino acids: CASSLGGSGKGDTQYF. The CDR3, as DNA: TGCGCCAGCAGCCTCGGTGGTAGCGGGAAGGGAGATACGCAGTATTTT.

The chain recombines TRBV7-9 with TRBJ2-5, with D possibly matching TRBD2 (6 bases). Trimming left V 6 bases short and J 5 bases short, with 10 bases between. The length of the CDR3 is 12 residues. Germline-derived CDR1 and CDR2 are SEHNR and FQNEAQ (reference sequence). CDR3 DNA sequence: TGTGCCAGCAGGCGGGGTGGGGAGACCCAGTACTTC. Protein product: CASRRGGETQYF.

The chain's CDR3 is CASSFMTEGAEAFF. The DNA of the CDR3 is TGTGCCAGCAGTTTTATGACAGAAGGGGCTGAAGCTTTCTTT. This chain links TRBV11-3 with TRBJ1-1; a possible D gene is TRBD1 (5 bases). V lost 6 bases and J 6 bases, leaving 17 bases between the germline ends. Germline CDR1 is SGHNT and CDR2 is YENEEA. The CDR3 length is 14 residues.

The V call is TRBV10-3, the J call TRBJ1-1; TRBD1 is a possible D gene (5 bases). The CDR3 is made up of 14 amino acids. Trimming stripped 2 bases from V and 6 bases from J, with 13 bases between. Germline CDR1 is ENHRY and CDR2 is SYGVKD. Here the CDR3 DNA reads TGTGCCATCAGTGAGCCGACAGTATCTCCTGAAGCTTTCTTT. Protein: CAISEPTVSPEAFF.

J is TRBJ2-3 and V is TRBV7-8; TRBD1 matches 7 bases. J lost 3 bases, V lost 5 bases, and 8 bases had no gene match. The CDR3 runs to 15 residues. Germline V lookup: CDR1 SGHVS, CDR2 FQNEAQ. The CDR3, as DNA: TGTGCCAGCAGCCCCCGCCGGGACAGAACAGATACGCAGTATTTT. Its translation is CASSPRRDRTDTQYF.

CDR3 DNA sequence: TGTGCCAGCAGAAGACAGGGGACTCAAGAGACCCAGTACTTC. Encoded protein: CASRRQGTQETQYF. The V and J genes are TRBV27 and TRBJ2-5; 8 nucleotides agree with TRBD1. From germline, CDR1 is MNHEY and CDR2 SMNVEV (reference sequence). CDR3 length: 14 amino acids. Losses at the gene ends were 6 bases for V and 2 bases for J; bases not matched to a gene: 5.

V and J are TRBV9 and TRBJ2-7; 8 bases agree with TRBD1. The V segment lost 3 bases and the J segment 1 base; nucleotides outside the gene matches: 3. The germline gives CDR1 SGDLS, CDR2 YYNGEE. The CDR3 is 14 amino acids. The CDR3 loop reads CASSAQGVSYEQYF. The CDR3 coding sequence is TGTGCCAGCAGCGCACAGGGGGTTTCCTACGAGCAGTACTTC.

CDR3: CASHSRPGPTTNYGYTF. The CDR3 DNA is TGTGCCAGCCACTCGCGCCCGGGTCCCACAACTAACTATGGCTACACCTTC. V and J are TRBV6-4 and TRBJ1-2; D is ambiguous. The CDR3 extends over 17 amino acids. CDR1 MRHNA and CDR2 SNTAGT come from the germline V gene. V was shortened by 8 bases and J by 0 bases, with 22 bases between the two germline ends.

The CDR3 DNA is TGTGCCAGCAGCTCCTCCCCCTGGGCCGAGCAGTACTTC. Amino acids: CASSSSPWAEQYF. V gene TRBV11-2 combines with J gene TRBJ2-7, with D unclear. The CDR3 runs 13 residues. Trimming left V 4 bases short and J 6 bases short, with 13 bases between. Germline-derived CDR1 and CDR2 are SGHAT and FQNNGV.

Here the CDR3 reads CASSQVRFQLQVDLEAFF. In nucleotides, the CDR3 is TGCGCCAGCAGCCAAGTCCGGTTTCAGCTGCAGGTCGACCTTGAAGCTTTCTTT. The rearrangement uses TRBV4-1 and TRBJ1-1; unclear D gene. CDR3 length equals 18 residues. CDR1 and CDR2 (germline): MGHRA, YSYEKL. With 1 base removed from V and 7 bases from J, the gap between germline ends came to 25 bases.

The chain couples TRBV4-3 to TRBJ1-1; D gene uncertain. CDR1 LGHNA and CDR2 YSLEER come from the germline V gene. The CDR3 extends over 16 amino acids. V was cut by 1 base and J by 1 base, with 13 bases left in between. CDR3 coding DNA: TGCGCCAGCAGCCAAGTCTTGTTTCTTAGGAACACTGAAGCTTTCTTT. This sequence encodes CASSQVLFLRNTEAFF.

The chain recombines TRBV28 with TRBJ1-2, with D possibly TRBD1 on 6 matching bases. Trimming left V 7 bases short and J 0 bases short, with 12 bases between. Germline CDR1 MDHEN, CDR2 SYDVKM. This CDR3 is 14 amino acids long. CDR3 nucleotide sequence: TGTGCCAGCATTCGACAGGCGTCTAACTATGGCTACACCTTC. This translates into CASIRQASNYGYTF.

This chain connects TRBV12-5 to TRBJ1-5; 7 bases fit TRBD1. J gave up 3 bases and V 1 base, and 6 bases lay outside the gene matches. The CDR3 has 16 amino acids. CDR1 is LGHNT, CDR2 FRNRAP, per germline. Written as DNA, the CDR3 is TGTGCTAGTGGTTTGGGACAGGGTGGGAACAATCAGCCCCAGCATTTT. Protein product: CASGLGQGGNNQPQHF.

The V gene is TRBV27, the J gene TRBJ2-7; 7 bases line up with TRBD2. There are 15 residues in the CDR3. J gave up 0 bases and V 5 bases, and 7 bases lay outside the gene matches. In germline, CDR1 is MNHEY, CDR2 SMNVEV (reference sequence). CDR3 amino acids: CASSISGRYSYEQYF. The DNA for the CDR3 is TGTGCCAGCAGTATTAGCGGGCGTTACTCCTACGAGCAGTACTTC.

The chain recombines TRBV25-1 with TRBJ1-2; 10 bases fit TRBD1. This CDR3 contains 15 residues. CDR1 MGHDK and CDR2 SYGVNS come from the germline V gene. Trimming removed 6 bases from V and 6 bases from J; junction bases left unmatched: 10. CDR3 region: CASSGTGAPRDGYTF. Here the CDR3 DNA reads TGTGCCAGCAGCGGGACAGGGGCCCCCAGGGATGGCTACACCTTC.

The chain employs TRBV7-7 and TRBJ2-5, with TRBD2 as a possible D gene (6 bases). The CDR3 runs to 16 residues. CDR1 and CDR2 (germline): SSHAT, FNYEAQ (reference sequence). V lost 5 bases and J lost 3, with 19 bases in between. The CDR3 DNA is TGTGCCAGCAGCCCCACCCTTACGCTAGCGAAAGAGACCCAGTACTTC. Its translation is CASSPTLTLAKETQYF.

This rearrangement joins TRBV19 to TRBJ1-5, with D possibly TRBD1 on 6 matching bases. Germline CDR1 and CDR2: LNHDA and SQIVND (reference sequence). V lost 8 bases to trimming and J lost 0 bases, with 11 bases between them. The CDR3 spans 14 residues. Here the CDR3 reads CASRTDYSNQPQHF. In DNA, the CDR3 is TGTGCCAGTCGGACAGATTATAGCAATCAGCCCCAGCATTTT.

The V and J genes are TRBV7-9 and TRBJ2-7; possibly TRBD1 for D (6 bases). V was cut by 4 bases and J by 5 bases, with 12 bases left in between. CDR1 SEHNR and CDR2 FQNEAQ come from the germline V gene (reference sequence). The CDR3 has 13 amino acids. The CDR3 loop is CASSSYRVDEQYF. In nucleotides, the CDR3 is TGTGCCAGCAGCTCTTACAGGGTCGACGAGCAGTACTTC.

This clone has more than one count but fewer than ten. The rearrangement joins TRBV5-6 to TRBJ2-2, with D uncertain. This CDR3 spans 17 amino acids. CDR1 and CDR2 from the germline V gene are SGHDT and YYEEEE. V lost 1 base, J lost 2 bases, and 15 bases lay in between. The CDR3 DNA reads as TGTGCCAGCAGCTTGTCTTCGTCTAGACTTAACACCGGGGAGCTGTTTTTT. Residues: CASSLSSSRLNTGELFF.

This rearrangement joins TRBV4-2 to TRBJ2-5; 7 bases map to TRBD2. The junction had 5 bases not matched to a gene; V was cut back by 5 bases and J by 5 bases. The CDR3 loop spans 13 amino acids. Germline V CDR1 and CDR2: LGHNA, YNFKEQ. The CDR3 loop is CASSATSLETQYF. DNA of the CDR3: TGTGCCAGCAGCGCGACTAGCCTTGAGACCCAGTACTTC.

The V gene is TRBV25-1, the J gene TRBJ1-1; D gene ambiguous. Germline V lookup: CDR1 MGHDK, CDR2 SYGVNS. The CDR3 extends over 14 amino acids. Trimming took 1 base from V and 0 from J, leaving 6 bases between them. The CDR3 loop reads CASSEFGLNTEAFF. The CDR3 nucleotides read TGTGCCAGCAGTGAATTCGGGTTGAACACTGAAGCTTTCTTT.